Sequencing of this T cell receptor beta chain was carried out in a study of cytomegalovirus exposure and HLA in healthy donors. The sample holds one count of this clone. Its antigen remains unknown. Researchers ran the PCR with 60 Vbeta and 13 Jbeta primers. In the authors' workflow: There were around 80 million unique TCR beta chains by a later count, and around 10 million of them were shared. Libraries were prepared by immunoSEQ multiplex PCR; TCRdb keeps only in-frame clonotypes and omits some of them. V, J and clone size are those of that table, while D and trimming were read from the DNA. There are about 130,000 clones in the sample; roughly 78% occur only once, and 6% to 7.5% lies in the top ten. CDR3 length: 14 amino acids. Trimming removed 0 bases at V and 4 bases at J, with 7 bases between. Per germline, CDR1 WSHSY and CDR2 SAAADI. The study, taken as a whole, reports: Reportedly, a later analysis found an Asian-associated ancestry cluster had fewer N-insertions than the approximately 600-donor mean.

This TCR came from a man in his forties or fifties in good health and CMV-seropositive. This chain uses TRBV10-2 with TRBJ1-5, with D perhaps matching TRBD1 (5 bases). The sequenced sample was PBMCs. In DNA form, the CDR3 reads TGCGCCAGCAGTGAGTCGACAGCTAATCAGCCCCAGCATTTT. Its translation is CASSESTANQPQHF.